This TCR beta chain was sequenced during a study of graft-versus-host responses after intestinal transplantation. Profiling relied on immunoSEQ multiplex PCR, and the TCRdb table lists in-frame clones only, not all of them. The repertoire holds 65,000 to 90,000 clones, with 75% to 95% as singletons. Germline trimming cut 4 bases from V and 0 bases from J; bases unmatched to any gene: 6. The CDR3 is 15 residues long. Looked up from germline, CDR1 is SGHNT and CDR2 is YYREEE (reference sequence). On this clone itself: What it recognizes is unknown.

The sequences come from unstimulated CD8+ T cells sorted from spleen or lymph node cells, collected before transplant. This receptor was identified in a human donor who was the organ donor for an intestinal transplant. The chain employs TRBV5-4 and TRBJ2-7; 8 bases agree with TRBD2. The CDR3 reads CASSPGGGSSYEQYF. Here the CDR3 DNA reads TGTGCCAGCAGCCCCGGGGGGGGAAGCTCCTACGAGCAGTACTTC.